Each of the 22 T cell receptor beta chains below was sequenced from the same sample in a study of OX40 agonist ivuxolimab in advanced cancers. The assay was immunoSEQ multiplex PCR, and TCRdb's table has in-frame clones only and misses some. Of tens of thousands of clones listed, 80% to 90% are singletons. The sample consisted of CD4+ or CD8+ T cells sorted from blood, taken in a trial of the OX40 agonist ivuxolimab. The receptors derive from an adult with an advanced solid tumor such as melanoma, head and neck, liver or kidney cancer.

Here the CDR3 DNA reads TGTGCCAGTAGCCGGGACAGGTCCTACGAGCAGTACTTC. Protein: CASSRDRSYEQYF. The chain carries TRBV19 and TRBJ2-7, with TRBD1 matching 8 bases. The V gene end was trimmed by 6 bases and the J gene end by 1 base; junction bases not matched to a gene: 2. The CDR3 runs 13 residues. CDR1 is LNHDA, CDR2 SQIVND, per germline (reference sequence).

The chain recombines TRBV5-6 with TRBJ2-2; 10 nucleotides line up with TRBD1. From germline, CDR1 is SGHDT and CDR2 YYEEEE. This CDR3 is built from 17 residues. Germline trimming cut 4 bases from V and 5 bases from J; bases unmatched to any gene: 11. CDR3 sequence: CASSLGDRGMGTGELFF. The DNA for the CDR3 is TGTGCCAGCAGCCTAGGGGACAGGGGAATGGGTACCGGGGAGCTGTTTTTT. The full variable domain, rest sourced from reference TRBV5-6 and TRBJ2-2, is DAGVTQSPTHLIKTRGQQVTLRCSPKSGHDTVSWYQQALGQGPQFIFQYYEEEERQRGNFPDRFSGHQFPNYSSELNVNALLLGDSALYLCASSLGDRGMGTGELFFGEGSRLTVL.

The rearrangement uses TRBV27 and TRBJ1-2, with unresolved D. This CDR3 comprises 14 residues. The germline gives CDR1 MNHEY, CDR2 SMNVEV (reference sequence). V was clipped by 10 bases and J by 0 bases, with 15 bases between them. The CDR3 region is CATRGLGANYGYTF. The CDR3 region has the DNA TGTGCCACCAGAGGGTTGGGAGCTAACTATGGCTACACCTTC.

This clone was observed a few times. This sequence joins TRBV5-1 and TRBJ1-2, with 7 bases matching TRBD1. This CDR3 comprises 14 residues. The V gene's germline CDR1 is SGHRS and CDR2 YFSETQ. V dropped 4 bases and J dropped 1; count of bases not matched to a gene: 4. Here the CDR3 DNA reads TGCGCCAGCAGCGAGGGACAGTTTAACTATGGCTACACCTTC. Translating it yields CASSEGQFNYGYTF. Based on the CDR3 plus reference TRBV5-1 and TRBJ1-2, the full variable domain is KAGVTQTPRYLIKTRGQQVTLSCSPISGHRSVSWYQQTPGQGLQFLFEYFSETQRNKGNFPGRFSGRQFSNSRSEMNVSTLELGDSALYLCASSEGQFNYGYTFGSGTRLTVV.

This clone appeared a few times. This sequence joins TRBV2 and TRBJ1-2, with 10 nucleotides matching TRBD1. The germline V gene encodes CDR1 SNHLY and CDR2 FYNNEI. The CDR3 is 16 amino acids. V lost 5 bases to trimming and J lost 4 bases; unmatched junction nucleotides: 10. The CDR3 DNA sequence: TGTGCCAGCAGTCCTGTAACGGGGACAGGGGCCTATGGCTACACCTTC. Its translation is CASSPVTGTGAYGYTF.

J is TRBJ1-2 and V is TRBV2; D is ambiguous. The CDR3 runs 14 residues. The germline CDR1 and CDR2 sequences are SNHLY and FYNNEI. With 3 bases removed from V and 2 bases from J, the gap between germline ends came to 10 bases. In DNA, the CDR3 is TGTGCCAGCAGTGAGGCAGACTTCAACTATGGCTACACCTTC. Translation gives CASSEADFNYGYTF.

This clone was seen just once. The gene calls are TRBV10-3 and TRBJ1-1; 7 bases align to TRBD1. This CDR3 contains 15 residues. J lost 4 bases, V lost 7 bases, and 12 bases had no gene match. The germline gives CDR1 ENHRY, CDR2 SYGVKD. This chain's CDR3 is CAINRDSEGVTEAFF. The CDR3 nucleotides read TGTGCCATCAACAGGGACAGCGAGGGAGTCACTGAAGCTTTCTTT.

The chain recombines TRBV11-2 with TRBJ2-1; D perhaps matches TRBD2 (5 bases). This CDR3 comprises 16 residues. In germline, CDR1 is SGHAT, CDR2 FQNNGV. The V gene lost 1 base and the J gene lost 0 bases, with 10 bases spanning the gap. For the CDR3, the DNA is TGTGCCAGCAGCTTAGTAGCGCTAAGCTCCTACAATGAGCAGTTCTTC. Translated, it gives CASSLVALSSYNEQFF.

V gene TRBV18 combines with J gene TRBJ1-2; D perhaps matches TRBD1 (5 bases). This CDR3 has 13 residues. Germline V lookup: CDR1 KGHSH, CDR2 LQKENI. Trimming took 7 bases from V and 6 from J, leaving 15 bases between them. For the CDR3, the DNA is TGTGCCAGCTTCACCCTCGGGGCGGATGGCTACACCTTC. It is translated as CASFTLGADGYTF. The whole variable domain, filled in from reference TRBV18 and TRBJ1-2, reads NAGVMQNPRHLVRRRGQEARLRCSPMKGHSHVYWYRQLPEEGLKFMVYLQKENIIDESGMPKERFSAEFPKEGPSILRIQQVVRGDSAAYFCASFTLGADGYTFGSGTRLTVV.

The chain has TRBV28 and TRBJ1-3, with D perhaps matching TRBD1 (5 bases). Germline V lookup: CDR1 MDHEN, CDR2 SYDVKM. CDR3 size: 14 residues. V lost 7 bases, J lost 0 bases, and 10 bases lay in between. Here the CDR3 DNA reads TGTGCCAGCATTGGGGGGGGCTCTGGAAACACCATATATTTT. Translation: CASIGGGSGNTIYF.

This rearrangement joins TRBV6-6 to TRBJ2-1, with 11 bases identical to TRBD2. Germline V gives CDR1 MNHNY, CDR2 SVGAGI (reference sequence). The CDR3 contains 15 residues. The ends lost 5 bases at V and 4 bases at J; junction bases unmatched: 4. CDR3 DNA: TGTGCCAGCAGTCTAGCGGGAGGAGGTTACAATGAGCAGTTCTTC. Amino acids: CASSLAGGGYNEQFF.

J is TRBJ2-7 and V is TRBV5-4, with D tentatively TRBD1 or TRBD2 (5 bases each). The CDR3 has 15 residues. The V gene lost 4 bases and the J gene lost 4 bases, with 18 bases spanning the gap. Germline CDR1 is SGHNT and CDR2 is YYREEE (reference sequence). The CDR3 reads CASSLGGLRPYEQYF. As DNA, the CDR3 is TGTGCCAGCAGCCTTGGGGGTCTTCGTCCATACGAGCAGTACTTC. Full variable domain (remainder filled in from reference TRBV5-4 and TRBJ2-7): ETGVTQSPTHLIKTRGQQVTLRCSSQSGHNTVSWYQQALGQGPQFIFQYYREEENGRGNFPPRFSGLQFPNYSSELNVNALELDDSALYLCASSLGGLRPYEQYFGPGTRLTVT.

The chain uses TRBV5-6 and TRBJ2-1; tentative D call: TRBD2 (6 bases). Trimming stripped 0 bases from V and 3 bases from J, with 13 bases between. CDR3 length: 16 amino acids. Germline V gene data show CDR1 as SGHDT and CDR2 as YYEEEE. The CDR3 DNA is TGTGCCAGCAGCTTGGCGGGAGCGGAGATCTACAATGAGCAGTTCTTC. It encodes CASSLAGAEIYNEQFF.

The CDR3 sequence is CASSFGRDGYGYTF. The DNA of the CDR3 is TGTGCCAGCAGCTTTGGGAGGGACGGATATGGCTACACCTTC. The rearrangement links TRBV5-8 to TRBJ1-2; D is possibly TRBD1 (5 bases). This CDR3 spans 14 amino acids. From germline, CDR1 is SGHTS and CDR2 YDEGEE. Trimming took 2 bases from V and 5 from J, leaving 13 bases between them.

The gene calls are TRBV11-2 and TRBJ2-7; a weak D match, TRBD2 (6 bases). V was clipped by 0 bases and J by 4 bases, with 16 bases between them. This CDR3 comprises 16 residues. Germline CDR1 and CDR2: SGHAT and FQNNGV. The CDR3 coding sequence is TGTGCCAGCAGCTTAGATCTCGCGGGGCCCATTTACGAGCAGTACTTC. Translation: CASSLDLAGPIYEQYF.

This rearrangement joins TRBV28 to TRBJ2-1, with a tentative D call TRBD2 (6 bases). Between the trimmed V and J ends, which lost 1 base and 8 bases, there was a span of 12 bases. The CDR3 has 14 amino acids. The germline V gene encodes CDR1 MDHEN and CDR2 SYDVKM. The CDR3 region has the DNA TGTGCCAGCAGTTTATTTCGGACTATACATGAGCAGTTCTTC. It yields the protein CASSLFRTIHEQFF. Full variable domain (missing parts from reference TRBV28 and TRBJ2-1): DVKVTQSSRYLVKRTGEKVFLECVQDMDHENMFWYRQDPGLGLRLIYFSYDVKMKEKGDIPEGYSVSREKKERFSLILESASTNQTSMYLCASSLFRTIHEQFFGPGTRLTVL.

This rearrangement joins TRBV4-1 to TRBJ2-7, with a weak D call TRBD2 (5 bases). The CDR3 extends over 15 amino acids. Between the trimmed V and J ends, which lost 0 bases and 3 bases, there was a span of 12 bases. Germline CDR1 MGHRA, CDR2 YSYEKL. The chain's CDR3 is CASSQEWTRLYEQYF. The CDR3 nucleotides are TGCGCCAGCAGCCAAGAGTGGACTCGACTCTACGAGCAGTACTTC.

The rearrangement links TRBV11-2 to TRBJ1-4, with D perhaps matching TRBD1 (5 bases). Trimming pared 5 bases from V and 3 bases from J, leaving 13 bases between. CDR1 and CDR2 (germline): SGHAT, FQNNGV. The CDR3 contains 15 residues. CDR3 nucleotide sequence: TGTGCCAGCAGCACTAGGGGTTGGGCTAATGAAAAACTGTTTTTT. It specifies CASSTRGWANEKLFF. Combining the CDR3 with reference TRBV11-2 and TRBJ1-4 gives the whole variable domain EAGVAQSPRYKIIEKRQSVAFWCNPISGHATLYWYQQILGQGPKLLIQFQNNGVVDDSQLPKDRFSAERLKGVDSTLKIQPAKLEDSAVYLCASSTRGWANEKLFFGSGTQLSVL.

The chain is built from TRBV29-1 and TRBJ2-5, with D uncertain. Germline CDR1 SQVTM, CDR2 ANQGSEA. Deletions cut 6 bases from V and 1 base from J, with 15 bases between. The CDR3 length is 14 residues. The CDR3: CSVVLLESQETQYF. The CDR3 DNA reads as TGCAGCGTAGTCTTGCTGGAGAGCCAAGAGACCCAGTACTTC.

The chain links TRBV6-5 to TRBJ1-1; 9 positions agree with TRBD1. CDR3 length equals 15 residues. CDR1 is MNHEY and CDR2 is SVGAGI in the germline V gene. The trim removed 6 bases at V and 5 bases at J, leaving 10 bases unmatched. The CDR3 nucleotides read TGTGCCAGCAGCCAATTGGGACAGGGTAGGACTGAAGCTTTCTTT. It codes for CASSQLGQGRTEAFF.

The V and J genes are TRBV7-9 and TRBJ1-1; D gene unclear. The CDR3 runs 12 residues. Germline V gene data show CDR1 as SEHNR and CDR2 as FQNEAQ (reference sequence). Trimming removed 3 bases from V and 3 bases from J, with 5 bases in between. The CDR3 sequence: CASSFPHTEAFF. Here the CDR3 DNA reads TGTGCCAGCAGCTTCCCTCACACTGAAGCTTTCTTT.

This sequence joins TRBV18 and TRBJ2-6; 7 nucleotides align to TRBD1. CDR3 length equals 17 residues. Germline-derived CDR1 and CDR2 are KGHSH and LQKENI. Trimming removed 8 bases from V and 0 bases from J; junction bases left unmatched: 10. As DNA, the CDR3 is TGTGCCAGCACCCCGACAGGGATGAGCTCTGGGGCCAACGTCCTGACTTTC. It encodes CASTPTGMSSGANVLTF.